The rows below give T cell receptor beta chains drawn from one sample of a study of a mutant IDH1 vaccine in newly diagnosed glioma. TCRdb's table, derived via immunoSEQ multiplex PCR, lists solely in-frame clones and lacks some. In the table there are roughly 62,000 clones, about 81% of which are singletons. Their recognized antigens are unknown. The material was PBMCs, obtained from a glioma patient whose treatment included an IDH1 peptide vaccine. These receptors all come from a woman between 50 and 59 years old with glioma. Each CDR3 is given with its conserved first and last residue. Rows may omit the clone size; those that give it use once, few, many or a size class.

clone_size j_call v_call cdr3_aa
NA TRBJ1-1 TRBV29-1 CSGGGPNTEAFF
once TRBJ2-7 TRBV2 CASSVRERNEQYF
few TRBJ1-1 TRBV5-1 CASSLTGDTEAFF
NA TRBJ1-1 TRBV4-2 CASRYTAGNTEAFF
NA TRBJ1-2 TRBV7-2 CASSLDRYGYTF
NA TRBJ1-4 TRBV11-2 CASSLLSGSTNEKLFF
NA TRBJ1-1 TRBV19 CASHDRTEAFF
NA TRBJ2-7 TRBV6-5 CASRTSGIYAQYF
NA TRBJ2-5 TRBV7-7 CASSLNLAGGQETQYF
NA TRBJ1-1 TRBV4-1 CASSPPRTGKTEAFF
once TRBJ2-7 TRBV28 CASAWTGGRSEQYF
NA TRBJ1-2 TRBV2 CASSEAGEGYPHNYGYTF
NA TRBJ2-2 TRBV15 CATSRDTSGGRDGELFF
NA TRBJ1-6 TRBV5-1 CASSLSSYNSPLHF
NA NA TRBV5-4 CASSSKGVYEQYF
few TRBJ2-7 TRBV28 CASSFPGDLYEQYF
few TRBJ1-2 TRBV19 CASSIAGQGEMSF
NA TRBJ1-2 TRBV19 CASSRDRGGYGYTF
NA TRBJ1-5 TRBV2 CASSRDRGNQPQHF
NA TRBJ2-2 TRBV5-1 CASMQGTMGGELFF
NA TRBJ2-7 TRBV6-1 CASSLGGALPYEQYF
NA TRBJ2-7 TRBV11-3 CASSVDGTGSYEQYF
NA TRBJ2-5 TRBV5-4 CASSDRGQETQYF
NA TRBJ2-7 TRBV5-3 CARSSRTDPYEQYF
NA TRBJ1-5 TRBV6-6 CASNSQPQHF
NA TRBJ2-1 TRBV19 CASTRTGVGEQFF
NA TRBJ1-3 TRBV30 CASRTDAGNTIYF
NA TRBJ2-5 TRBV5-4 CASSLKHPGKETQYF
NA TRBJ2-7 TRBV7-9 CASSPGTVDDEQYF
NA TRBJ2-5 TRBV27 CASSFSGQDQETQYF
NA TRBJ2-3 TRBV9 CASTLSPSTDTQYF
NA TRBJ2-7 TRBV19 CASSKAGVGSYEQYF
NA TRBJ1-1 TRBV7-8 CASSPRQGWGTEAFF
NA TRBJ1-1 TRBV6-5 CASRNFGGEAFF
NA TRBJ2-2 TRBV9 CASSVGRSAGPNTGELFF
NA TRBJ2-7 TRBV11-2 CASSLRDRGRLYEQYF
few TRBJ1-1 TRBV19 CASSIWGLDTEAFF
NA TRBJ1-2 TRBV7-2 CASSLDRVYGYTF
NA TRBJ1-6 TRBV7-2 CASSSHPGQGGRNSPLHF
NA TRBJ2-3 TRBV19 CASSLNGGASTDTQYF
NA TRBJ1-4 TRBV6-5 CASSRGREGEKLFF
NA TRBJ1-6 TRBV7-2 CASTAGGYSPLHF
NA TRBJ2-2 TRBV6-5 CASSPLSTGELFF
NA TRBJ1-5 TRBV19 CASSVAGHNQPQHF
NA TRBJ2-7 TRBV6-4 CASSVDRYEQYF
NA TRBJ2-2 TRBV11-2 CASTPRGGTGELFF
once TRBJ2-7 TRBV27 CASSPAGQGQYF
NA TRBJ2-3 TRBV4-3 CASSPVGSTDTQYF
NA TRBJ2-1 TRBV7-3 CASSSGRSSYNEQFF
NA TRBJ2-6 TRBV5-1 CASSLISGANVLTF
NA TRBJ2-2 TRBV2 CASKREGTGELFF
NA TRBJ1-5 TRBV28 CASSGQGANHQPQHF
NA TRBJ1-1 TRBV5-1 CASSPGSPLNTEAFF
NA TRBJ2-5 TRBV5-4 CASNLDRSIGETQYF
NA TRBJ2-1 TRBV6-6 CASRGGANEQFF
NA TRBJ1-1 TRBV4-1 CASSLGTVNTEAFF
NA TRBJ2-2 TRBV6-6 CASSNSGEGELFF